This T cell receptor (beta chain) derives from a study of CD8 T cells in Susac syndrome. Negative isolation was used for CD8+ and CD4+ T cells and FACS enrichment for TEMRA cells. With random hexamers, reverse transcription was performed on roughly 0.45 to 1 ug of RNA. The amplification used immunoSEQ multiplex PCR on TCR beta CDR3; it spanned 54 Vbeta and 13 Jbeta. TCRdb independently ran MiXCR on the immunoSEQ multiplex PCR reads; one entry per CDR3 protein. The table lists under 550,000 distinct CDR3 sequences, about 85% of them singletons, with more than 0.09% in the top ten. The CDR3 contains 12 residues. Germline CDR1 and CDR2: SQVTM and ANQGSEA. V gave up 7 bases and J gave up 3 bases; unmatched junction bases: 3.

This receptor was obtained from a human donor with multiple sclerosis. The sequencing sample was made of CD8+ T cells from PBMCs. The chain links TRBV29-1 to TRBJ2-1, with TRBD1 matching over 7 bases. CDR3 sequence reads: CSGWDSYNEQFF. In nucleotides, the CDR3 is TGCAGCGGGTGGGACAGCTACAATGAGCAGTTCTTC.